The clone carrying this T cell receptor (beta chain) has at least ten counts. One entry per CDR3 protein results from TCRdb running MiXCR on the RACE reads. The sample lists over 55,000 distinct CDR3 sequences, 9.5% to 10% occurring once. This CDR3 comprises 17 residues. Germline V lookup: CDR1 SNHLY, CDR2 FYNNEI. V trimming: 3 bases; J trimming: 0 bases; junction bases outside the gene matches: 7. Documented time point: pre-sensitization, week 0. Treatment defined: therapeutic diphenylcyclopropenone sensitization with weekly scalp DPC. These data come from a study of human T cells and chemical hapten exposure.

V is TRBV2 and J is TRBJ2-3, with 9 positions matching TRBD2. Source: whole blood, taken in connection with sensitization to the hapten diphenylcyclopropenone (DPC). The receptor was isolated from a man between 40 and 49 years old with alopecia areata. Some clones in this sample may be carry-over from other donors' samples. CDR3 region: CASSDSRLAASTDTQYF. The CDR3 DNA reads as TGTGCCAGCAGTGACTCCCGACTAGCGGCTAGCACAGATACGCAGTATTTT.